The entry below describes one T cell receptor beta chain. Its antigen is currently unknown. The assay was immunoSEQ multiplex PCR, and TCRdb's table has in-frame clones only and misses some. The data show more than 65,000 clones, around 73% seen once. The data stem from a study of T cell responses to AZD1222 COVID-19 vaccine. The study's findings and limits: Possibly, clonal diversity was underestimated; donors were largely white British and included more females. Only six or seven AZD1222 recipients were seropositive at baseline. Spike regions recognized by vaccine-associated CD4 TCRs spanned the protein, led by 160-218 and 743-854.

Germline V lookup: CDR1 SGHVS, CDR2 FQNEAQ. The V segment lost 5 bases and the J segment 6 bases; nucleotides outside the gene matches: 5. This CDR3 is 13 amino acids long. This sequence was found in an adult in good health. The material was peripheral blood, obtained on day 0 of AZD1222 vaccination. The chain recombines TRBV7-8 with TRBJ1-2; 8 nucleotides agree with TRBD1. As DNA, the CDR3 is TGTGCCAGCAGCCCGCAGGGGGCGAATGGCTACACCTTC. This sequence encodes CASSPQGANGYTF.